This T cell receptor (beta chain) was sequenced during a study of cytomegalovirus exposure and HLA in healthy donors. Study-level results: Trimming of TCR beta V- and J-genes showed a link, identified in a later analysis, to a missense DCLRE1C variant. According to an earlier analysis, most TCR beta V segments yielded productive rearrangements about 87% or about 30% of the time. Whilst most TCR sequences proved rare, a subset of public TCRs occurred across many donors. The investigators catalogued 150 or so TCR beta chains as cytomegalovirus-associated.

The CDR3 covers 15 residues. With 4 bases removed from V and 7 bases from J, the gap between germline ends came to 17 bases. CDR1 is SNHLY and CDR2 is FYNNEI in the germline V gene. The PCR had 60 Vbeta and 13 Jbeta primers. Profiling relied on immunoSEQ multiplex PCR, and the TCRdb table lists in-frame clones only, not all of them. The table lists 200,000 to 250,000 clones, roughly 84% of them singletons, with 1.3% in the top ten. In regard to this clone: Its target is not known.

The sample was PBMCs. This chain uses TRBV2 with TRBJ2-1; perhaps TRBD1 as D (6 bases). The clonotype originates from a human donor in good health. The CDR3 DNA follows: TGTGCCAGCAGTGTAACCTGGGACACGGTGAATGAGCAGTTCTTC. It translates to CASSVTWDTVNEQFF.